This TCR beta chain was identified in a study of T cell repertoires in cytomegalovirus infection. The wider study: CMV epitopes that were recently identified and HLA-C-restricted were used alongside well-studied HLA-B-restricted ones. Signatures in public TCR beta sequences pointed to both CMV infection and matching HLA type.

Using its own MiXCR run on the reads, TCRdb lists one record per CDR3 protein. The sample lists about 890,000 distinct CDR3 sequences, 30% to 40% seen once, with about 14% in the top ten. Germline lookup yields CDR1 SEHNR and CDR2 FQNEAQ (reference sequence). This CDR3 spans 15 amino acids. The germline V and J ends were trimmed by 4 bases and 6 bases, with 18 bases remaining between them. As concerns this clonotype: Its antigen remains unknown.

Regarding the study as a whole: Cumulated frequencies of public TCR beta families served to identify carriers of CMV plus the relevant HLA. CMV-specific TCR beta clonotypes restricted by HLA-C were the ones dominating the ex vivo response.

The sequencing here drew on cultured CD8+ T cells from PBMCs, taken from culture after CMV antigen stimulation. J is TRBJ1-1 and V is TRBV7-9; D unclear. The receptor's source is a human donor in good health (CMV status not recorded). Some clones in this sample may be carry-over from other donors' samples. This CDR3 is CASSSEHWESSEAFF. CDR3 DNA sequence: TGTGCCAGCAGCTCCGAACATTGGGAGTCCTCTGAAGCTTTCTTT.